The 26 T cell receptor beta chains presented below share a single source sample, sequenced in a study of blood T cell repertoires in COVID-19. Produced via immunoSEQ multiplex PCR; TCRdb's table is partial and in-frame only. The table records more than 150,000 clones, 75% to 85% of them present only once. Source material: peripheral blood. These receptors all come from a woman aged 80 or older with COVID-19, enrolled during active disease.

The V and J genes are TRBV27 and TRBJ2-1, with D perhaps TRBD1 (6 bases). Germline values: CDR1 MNHEY, CDR2 SMNVEV (reference sequence). Trimming took 1 base from V and 7 from J, leaving 11 bases between them. CDR3 size: 14 residues. Here the CDR3 DNA reads TGTGCCAGCAGTTTATTTGCAGGGGTTAATGAGCAGTTCTTC. The encoded protein is CASSLFAGVNEQFF.

This chain uses TRBV21-1 with TRBJ1-5; whether TRBD1, the table's D call, matches the DNA was not checked. TRBV21-1 is noted as a pseudogene. The CDR3 extends over 13 amino acids. The CDR3: CASGFSGDQPQHF. The CDR3 DNA is TGTGCCAGCGGGTTTTCAGGGGATCAGCCCCAGCATTTT.

The chain has TRBV11-2 and TRBJ1-4, with D uncertain. The V gene lost 0 bases and the J gene lost 8 bases, with 16 bases spanning the gap. Looked up from germline, CDR1 is SGHAT and CDR2 is FQNNGV. The CDR3 is 16 amino acids. Here the CDR3 reads CASSLDEGGGEEKLFF. The CDR3 DNA is TGTGCCAGCAGCTTAGATGAGGGAGGCGGAGAAGAAAAACTGTTTTTT.

As concerns this clone: One end of the junction varies from germline; a read error may be responsible. The chain links TRBV7-9 to TRBJ2-2; 12 nucleotides agree with TRBD2. The CDR3 length is 13 residues. Germline-derived CDR1 and CDR2 are SEHNR and FQNEAQ (reference sequence). CDR3 residues: CASSLRTSGKLFF. The CDR3 DNA reads TGTGCCAGCAGCTTAAGGACTAGCGGGAAGCTGTTTTTT.

CDR3 nucleotide sequence: TGTGCCAGCAGCTTCACTCCTGGGCAGGTCGAGCAGTACTTC. Its translation is CASSFTPGQVEQYF. The gene calls are TRBV7-2 and TRBJ2-7; D call uncertain. This CDR3 has 14 residues. Germline CDR1 is SGHTA and CDR2 is FQGNSA. The germline V and J ends were trimmed by 3 bases and 6 bases, with 15 bases remaining between them.

The gene calls are TRBV4-1 and TRBJ2-5; D is perhaps TRBD1 (5 bases). CDR1 is MGHRA and CDR2 is YSYEKL in the germline V gene. V was trimmed by 1 base and J by 5 bases, leaving 17 bases between them. CDR3 length: 16 amino acids. CDR3 residues: CASSQVYLRGTETQYF. CDR3 bases: TGCGCCAGCAGCCAAGTCTATCTTAGGGGAACCGAGACCCAGTACTTC.

The rearrangement joins TRBV19 to TRBJ1-5, with 9 bases fitting TRBD1. V lost 6 bases to trimming and J lost 4 bases; unmatched junction nucleotides: 10. There are 16 residues in the CDR3. The V gene's germline CDR1 is LNHDA and CDR2 SQIVND (reference sequence). The DNA of the CDR3 is TGTGCCAGTAGGACGACTTACAGGGGGCGAAATCAGCCCCAGCATTTT. The encoded protein is CASRTTYRGRNQPQHF.

This clone was observed once. This chain uses TRBV7-8 with TRBJ2-7; the match to TRBD2 covers 13 bases. This CDR3 spans 15 amino acids. Germline assignment: CDR1 SGHVS and CDR2 FQNEAQ. The J segment lost 3 bases and the V segment lost 5 bases, leaving 4 bases of the junction unmatched. CDR3 region: CASSPRTSGSYEQYF. CDR3 in DNA: TGTGCCAGCAGCCCAAGGACTAGCGGGAGCTACGAGCAGTACTTC.

This chain joins TRBV14 and TRBJ1-1, with 7 nucleotides matching TRBD1. Germline V gene sequence: CDR1 SGHDN, CDR2 FVKESK. Unmatched junction bases numbered 6, after V lost 2 bases and J lost 0 bases. CDR3 length: 16 residues. The CDR3 DNA reads as TGTGCCAGCAGCCAAACCGGGACAGAATTGAACACTGAAGCTTTCTTT. Translated, it gives CASSQTGTELNTEAFF.

The rearrangement joins TRBV5-4 to TRBJ1-2; TRBD1 is a possible D gene (6 bases). The V and J ends lost 4 bases and 5 bases respectively, with 21 bases between them. Germline V gene lookup returns CDR1 SGHNT and CDR2 YYREEE (reference sequence). The CDR3 totals 16 residues. CDR3 loop: CASSPATGMARYGYTF. DNA for the CDR3: TGTGCCAGCAGCCCAGCAACAGGGATGGCAAGATATGGCTACACCTTC.

This chain joins TRBV5-8 and TRBJ1-1, with TRBD1 as a possible D gene (6 bases). CDR3 length: 15 residues. The germline gives CDR1 SGHTS, CDR2 YDEGEE. Deletions cut 0 bases from V and 2 bases from J, with 11 bases between. CDR3 region: CASSLEGDLNTEAFF. DNA for the CDR3: TGTGCCAGCAGCTTGGAGGGGGACCTTAACACTGAAGCTTTCTTT.

The gene calls are TRBV3-1 (or the pseudogene TRBV3-2) and TRBJ2-7; 9 bases map to TRBD1. V was clipped by 0 bases and J by 5 bases; unmatched bases: 8. This CDR3 is 16 amino acids long. Germline V gene lookup returns CDR1 LGHDT and CDR2 YNNKEL (reference sequence). The chain's CDR3 is CASSQDEGQGWNEQYF. The CDR3 nucleotides read TGTGCCAGCAGCCAAGATGAGGGACAGGGATGGAACGAGCAGTACTTC.

V usage is TRBV2 and J usage is TRBJ1-2; TRBD1 agrees at 9 bases. This CDR3 has 13 residues. With 7 bases clipped from V and 2 bases from J, the junction kept 2 bases outside the gene matches. Germline V gene data show CDR1 as SNHLY and CDR2 as FYNNEI. This CDR3 is CASMGTGNYGYTF. Here the CDR3 DNA reads TGTGCCAGCATGGGGACAGGGAACTATGGCTACACCTTC.

In its sample, this clone was seen once. The chain combines TRBV7-2 with TRBJ1-5; tentative D call: TRBD1 (5 bases). CDR1 is SGHTA, CDR2 FQGNSA, per germline. Between the trimmed V and J ends, which lost 1 base and 4 bases, there was a span of 11 bases. CDR3 length: 15 amino acids. This chain's CDR3 is CASSLVGGGNQPQHF. DNA of the CDR3: TGTGCCAGCAGCTTAGTTGGGGGAGGGAATCAGCCCCAGCATTTT.

This clone was recorded a few times. The CDR3 DNA follows: TGTGCCATCAGTCGGGACAGGGGTAACGAGCAGTACTTC. This codes for CAISRDRGNEQYF. This chain links TRBV10-3 with TRBJ2-7; 10 bases align to TRBD1. Trimming removed 5 bases from V and 5 bases from J; junction bases left unmatched: 3. Germline CDR1 ENHRY, CDR2 SYGVKD. This CDR3 has 13 amino acids.

This rearrangement joins TRBV12-3 or TRBV12-4 to TRBJ1-1, with unresolved D. V was clipped by 3 bases and J by 6 bases, with 11 bases between them. This CDR3 is built from 13 residues. CDR3 nucleotide sequence: TGTGCCAGCAGTTTTAGTTCAACTCCTGAAGCTTTCTTT. It codes for CASSFSSTPEAFF.

The J gene is TRBJ2-5, the V gene TRBV7-9, with a weak D call TRBD2 (6 bases). The V and J ends lost 1 base and 5 bases respectively, with 14 bases between them. The germline CDR1 and CDR2 sequences are SEHNR and FQNEAQ (reference sequence). The CDR3 extends over 15 amino acids. CDR3 DNA sequence: TGTGCCAGCAGCTTAGTCGGGGGTCAACGGGAGACCCAGTACTTC. Translating it yields CASSLVGGQRETQYF.

The chain combines TRBV27 with TRBJ2-5, with 9 bases that match TRBD2. CDR1 is MNHEY, CDR2 SMNVEV, per germline (reference sequence). This CDR3 spans 19 amino acids. V shed 4 bases, J shed 7 bases, and the junction held 22 bases outside the gene matches. CDR3 sequence (DNA): TGTGCCAGCAGTTGGTCCCCAGTAAGCGCTAGCGGGACCCCAGGGACCCAGTACTTC. This encodes CASSWSPVSASGTPGTQYF.

V usage is TRBV9 and J usage is TRBJ2-1, with D maybe TRBD2 (5 bases). Trimming took off 9 bases at V and 8 bases at J, with 21 bases between the two ends. The CDR3 is 14 residues long. CDR1 and CDR2 from the germline V gene are SGDLS and YYNGEE. For the CDR3, the DNA is TGTGCCACCAAGTTAGCGCCCGACACCGATGAGCAGTTCTTC. Its protein product is CATKLAPDTDEQFF.

This clone was picked up a small number of times. CDR3 nucleotide sequence: TGTGCCAGCAGCCCCCGACAGGGGGGGTTTTCACCCCTCCACTTT. It translates to CASSPRQGGFSPLHF. This sequence joins TRBV5-6 and TRBJ1-6; 9 bases are shared with TRBD1. The CDR3 has 15 amino acids. The germline gives CDR1 SGHDT, CDR2 YYEEEE. J was trimmed by 9 bases and V by 4 bases; bases with no gene match: 8.

This chain uses TRBV27 with TRBJ1-5; D is possibly TRBD1 (5 bases). Germline lookup yields CDR1 MNHEY and CDR2 SMNVEV (reference sequence). This CDR3 region has 14 residues. The germline V and J ends were trimmed by 5 bases and 5 bases, with 13 bases remaining between them. Here the CDR3 reads CASSPQAGYQPQHF. In nucleotides, the CDR3 is TGTGCCAGCAGTCCACAGGCGGGGTATCAGCCCCAGCATTTT.

The rearrangement joins TRBV7-9 to TRBJ1-1, with D possibly being TRBD1 (6 bases). This CDR3 spans 16 amino acids. Germline CDR1 reads SEHNR; CDR2 reads FQNEAQ (reference sequence). Trimming shortened V by 1 base and J by 0 bases, and 12 bases separated the two germline ends. The CDR3, as DNA: TGTGCCAGCAGCTTAGTTCGGGGGGCCATGAACACTGAAGCTTTCTTT. Translation: CASSLVRGAMNTEAFF.

This clone was detected once. This rearrangement joins TRBV29-1 to TRBJ2-3, with D tentatively TRBD1 (5 bases). V was clipped by 3 bases and J by 0 bases, with 13 bases between them. This CDR3 is built from 15 residues. Germline CDR1 reads SQVTM; CDR2 reads ANQGSEA. CDR3 amino acids: CSVEGQGTSTDTQYF. For the CDR3, the DNA is TGCAGCGTTGAGGGGCAGGGAACTAGCACAGATACGCAGTATTTT.

The chain has TRBV19 and TRBJ2-7; 7 nucleotides match TRBD1. J was trimmed by 3 bases and V by 0 bases; bases with no gene match: 5. This CDR3 region has 15 residues. Germline CDR1 is LNHDA and CDR2 is SQIVND (reference sequence). The CDR3 DNA sequence: TGTGCCAGTAGTATAGAACAGGGGCAGGTCTACGAGCAGTACTTC. Translated, it gives CASSIEQGQVYEQYF.

The chain carries TRBV3-1 (or the pseudogene TRBV3-2) and TRBJ2-3, with a tentative D call TRBD2 (5 bases). The CDR3 has 13 residues. Per germline, CDR1 LGHDT and CDR2 YNNKEL (reference sequence). V lost 1 base to trimming and J lost 6 bases, with 8 bases between them. The CDR3 spells CASSQALADTQYF. The CDR3 DNA sequence: TGTGCCAGCAGCCAAGCCCTAGCTGATACGCAGTATTTT.

The chain links TRBV12-1 to TRBJ1-4; the tabulated D call, TRBD1, remains unverified against the DNA. TRBV12-1 is a documented pseudogene. CDR3 size: 16 residues. CDR3 in amino acids: CASSLVTGTVNEKLFF. The CDR3 nucleotides are TGTGCCAGCAGCTTAGTCACCGGGACAGTTAATGAAAAACTGTTTTTT.